The rows below give T cell receptor beta chains drawn from one sample of a study of monozygotic twins with cystic fibrosis. Sequencing used immunoSEQ multiplex PCR; TCRdb keeps in-frame clones, though not all of them. The repertoire consists of about 19,000 clones, with about 97% occurring once and the leading ten covering approximately 2%. The sequencing sample was made of blood. These receptors all come from a woman between 25 and 40 years old with cystic fibrosis. The CDR3 runs from the conserved cysteine through the conserved F or W.

CDR3 length	V gene	CDR3 protein
16	TRBV19	CASSIRGSAPYNEQFF
16	TRBV6-4	CASSESTGEGYAEAFF
14	TRBV25-1	CASSRGGYNSPLHF
15	TRBV6-5	CASSKPGQGVHEQYF
14	TRBV6-6	CASSSTGRDEKLFF
15	TRBV6-1	CATDPRGLLQRELFF
14	TRBV7-9	CASSGGSGGNEQFF
14	TRBV5-4	CASSLAGTINEQFF
16	TRBV4-1	CASSQYTPGGSYEQYF
15	TRBV2	CASSPHGGANYGYTF
12	TRBV6-5	CASRGGSYEQYF
14	TRBV28	CASSLYQGSYGYTF
13	TRBV7-2	CASSPRANSPLHF
14	TRBV5-1	CASSEGRAGNTIYF
11	TRBV29-1	CSVRPQDEQFF
14	TRBV5-1	CASSSGTTNNEQFF
14	TRBV5-1	CASSLAWGNTEAFF
14	TRBV6-1	CASSEIAEYNEQFF
13	TRBV19	CASSIEVYNEQFF